The rows below give T cell receptor beta chains drawn from one sample of a study of cytomegalovirus exposure and HLA in healthy donors. Assay: immunoSEQ multiplex PCR; the TCRdb copy retains only in-frame clones and omits some. The repertoire holds some 110,000 clones, approximately 89% seen once, with 1.5% to 2% in the top ten. Sequencing was done on a sample of PBMCs. Every receptor here comes from a man younger than 35 in good health and CMV-seronegative. Both conserved end residues are part of each CDR3. Only some rows state a clone size, as once, few, many or a class for expanded clones.

j_call v_call clone_size cdr3_aa
TRBJ2-1 TRBV7-8 NA CASSRNKPGLAHNEQFF
TRBJ1-2 TRBV4-1 NA CASSQDITGTGGYGYTF
TRBJ1-4 TRBV19 NA CASSKNRDRNEKLFF
TRBJ2-3 TRBV4-2 NA CASSQETSGRSTDTQYF
TRBJ1-5 TRBV27 few CASRTGGQPQHF
TRBJ2-7 TRBV7-7 NA CASSFDRGYEQYF
TRBJ1-4 TRBV6-6 NA CASSPGTGGSNEKLFF
TRBJ2-5 TRBV6-6 NA CASSYAVAGEETQYF
TRBJ2-3 TRBV4-2 NA CAINSTGPRTDTQYF
TRBJ1-1 TRBV11-2 NA CASSSIRGRVTEAFF
TRBJ1-1 TRBV4-1 NA CASSQDLGSTEAFF
TRBJ2-5 TRBV11-2 NA CASSLGLALQETQYF
TRBJ2-7 TRBV5-1 few CASSRDRGSYEQYF
TRBJ2-2 TRBV30 NA CARREGVYTGELFF
TRBJ2-2 TRBV27 NA CASSPGLNTGELFF
TRBJ1-5 TRBV6-1 NA CASREAGTGYQPQHF
TRBJ1-2 TRBV4-3 NA CASSQDRGTAYGYTF
TRBJ1-2 TRBV6-1 NA CASRQGLGYGYTF
TRBJ2-1 TRBV13 NA CASSALAGILNNEQFF
TRBJ2-1 TRBV5-1 NA CASSSRTTPDEQFF
TRBJ1-4 TRBV5-1 once CASSTGQEYSTNEKLFF
TRBJ2-2 TRBV5-1 NA CASSPRGAGELFF
TRBJ1-2 TRBV21-1 NA CANYNTGTYGYTF
TRBJ1-1 TRBV18 NA CASSNPPRQKAEAFF
TRBJ1-2 TRBV28 NA CASDPQGFNYGYTF
TRBJ2-7 TRBV28 NA CASSFNSYYEQYF
TRBJ2-7 TRBV9 NA CASSLGTTSYEQYF
TRBJ2-3 TRBV5-1 NA CASSWGEPDTQYF
TRBJ2-3 TRBV7-9 NA CASSLASSRSTDTQYF
TRBJ2-7 TRBV6-5 once CASSRDRGSYEQYF
TRBJ2-3 TRBV7-9 NA CASSLGTGGYDTQYF
TRBJ2-7 TRBV28 NA CATAGGRGEQYF
TRBJ1-5 TRBV4-1 NA CASSLYRGDQPQHF
TRBJ2-7 TRBV6-6 NA CASIVDSSSYEQYF
TRBJ2-7 TRBV11-3 few CASSSSGSPYEQYF
TRBJ1-4 TRBV18 NA CASSPPTVEKLFF
TRBJ1-2 TRBV29-1 NA CSVDRGRGYTF
TRBJ1-1 TRBV7-8 NA CASRPGTWFSEAFF